One and the same sample provided the 16 T cell receptor beta chains below, sequenced in a study of T cells in Graves' hyperthyroidism and ophthalmopathy. RNA transcripts provided the source from which TCR beta CDR3 regions were amplified. With the HTBI primer set, the TCR CDR3 went through a first round of RT-PCR. MiXCR, run by TCRdb on the multiplex PCR reads, gives a single entry per CDR3 protein. The data hold roughly 500,000 distinct CDR3 sequences, with around 50% observed a single time. Sequencing was carried out using peripheral blood or thyroid tissue (not recorded which). The receptors shown here come from an adult woman with Graves' disease, either hyperthyroidism or ophthalmopathy (not recorded which).

DNA of the CDR3: TGTGCCAGCAGCCAAGTACAGGTTCCTAACTATGGCTACACCTTC. This encodes CASSQVQVPNYGYTF. The chain has TRBV3-1 and TRBJ1-2, with D tentatively TRBD1 (5 bases). Germline CDR1 reads LGHDT; CDR2 reads YNNKEL (reference sequence). The CDR3 runs 15 residues. Trimming took 1 base from V and 0 from J, leaving 9 bases between them.

This clonotype was counted between two and nine times. The chain has TRBV5-1 and TRBJ1-2, with D perhaps matching TRBD1 (5 bases). The germline V and J ends were trimmed by 0 bases and 8 bases, with 11 bases remaining between them. CDR3 length: 13 amino acids. CDR1 SGHRS and CDR2 YFSETQ come from the germline V gene. CDR3 in DNA: TGCGCCAGCAGCTTGGGACTAAGGGGAGGCTACACCTTC. Translation gives CASSLGLRGGYTF.

This clonotype was observed many times. This sequence joins TRBV2 and TRBJ2-2; 7 bases are shared with TRBD1. This CDR3 spans 15 amino acids. From germline, CDR1 is SNHLY and CDR2 FYNNEI. With 4 bases clipped from V and 0 bases from J, the junction kept 2 bases outside the gene matches. The CDR3 region has the DNA TGTGCCAGCAGTGGAGGACAGGCGAACACCGGGGAGCTGTTTTTT. Translation gives CASSGGQANTGELFF. The full variable domain, with the rest looked up from reference TRBV2 and TRBJ2-2, is EPEVTQTPSHQVTQMGQEVILRCVPISNHLYFYWYRQILGQKVEFLVSFYNNEISEKSEIFDDQFSVERPDGSNFTLKIRSTKLEDSAMYFCASSGGQANTGELFFGEGSRLTVL.

CDR3 amino acids: CASRIGTGYTF. In nucleotides, the CDR3 is TGTGCCAGCAGAATCGGGACTGGCTACACCTTC. The chain combines TRBV12-3 or TRBV12-4 with TRBJ1-2, with D maybe TRBD1 (5 bases). With 6 bases removed from V and 7 bases from J, the gap between germline ends came to 9 bases. The CDR3 spans 11 residues.

This clonotype has a count of ten or more. The chain recombines TRBV6-1 with TRBJ2-5; 9 bases map to TRBD2. The V segment lost 5 bases and the J segment 5 bases; nucleotides outside the gene matches: 6. There are 14 residues in the CDR3. Germline V CDR1 and CDR2: MNHNS, SASEGT. CDR3 loop: CASSFSGSEETQYF. DNA for the CDR3: TGTGCCAGCAGTTTTAGCGGGAGTGAGGAGACCCAGTACTTC.

The V gene is TRBV7-6, the J gene TRBJ2-7; D is unresolved. The CDR3 sequence is 14 residues long. Germline loops: CDR1 SGHVS, CDR2 FNYEAQ. V dropped 1 base and J dropped 0 bases, with 7 bases sitting between them. The CDR3 loop is CASSLEIVSYEQYF. CDR3 DNA: TGTGCCAGCAGCTTAGAAATCGTCTCCTACGAGCAGTACTTC. Supplemented by reference TRBV7-6 and TRBJ2-7, the full variable domain reads GAGVSQSPRYKVTKRGQDVALRCDPISGHVSLYWYRQALGQGPEFLTYFNYEAQQDKSGLPNDRFSAERPEGSISTLTIQRTEQRDSAMYRCASSLEIVSYEQYFGPGTRLTVT.

The chain employs TRBV4-2 and TRBJ2-2; 9 positions match TRBD2. Germline V gives CDR1 LGHNA, CDR2 YNFKEQ. V shed 1 base and J 2 bases; nucleotides not matched to a gene: 17. The CDR3 is 21 amino acids. CDR3 loop: CASSQGVLGSGRAFNTGELFF. The CDR3 nucleotides are TGTGCCAGCAGCCAAGGGGTCCTTGGTAGCGGGAGAGCCTTTAACACCGGGGAGCTGTTTTTT.

About this clonotype: It may be a read error: a sequence one base away is much more abundant. This rearrangement joins TRBV5-1 to TRBJ2-5; 8 bases match TRBD2. Losses at the gene ends were 4 bases for V and 2 bases for J; bases not matched to a gene: 4. This CDR3 is built from 14 residues. The V gene's germline CDR1 is SGHRS and CDR2 YFSETQ. The CDR3 DNA sequence: TGCGCCAGCAGCCCGACTAGCGAACAAGAGACCCAGTACTTC. It codes for CASSPTSEQETQYF.

The chain combines TRBV7-2 with TRBJ2-7, with D possibly being TRBD2 (6 bases). This CDR3 is 14 amino acids long. Per the germline V gene, CDR1 is SGHTA and CDR2 is FQGNSA. V lost 1 base to trimming and J lost 2 bases, with 9 bases between them. CDR3 sequence reads: CASSLVAGTYEQYF. The CDR3 DNA sequence: TGTGCCAGCAGCTTAGTGGCGGGGACCTACGAGCAGTACTTC.

The chain carries TRBV29-1 and TRBJ2-5, with 11 bases that match TRBD2. The CDR3 is made up of 15 amino acids. The germline V gene has CDR1 SQVTM and CDR2 ANQGSEA. V lost 5 bases, J lost 5 bases, and 10 bases stayed unmatched. The CDR3 DNA reads TGCAGCGTTATCACTAGCGGGAGTGGCTATGAGACCCAGTACTTC. Encoded protein: CSVITSGSGYETQYF.

V usage is TRBV20-1 and J usage is TRBJ2-5; D gene unclear. Germline V gene sequence: CDR1 DFQATT, CDR2 SNEGSKA (reference sequence). The CDR3 extends over 12 amino acids. V lost 3 bases and J 5 bases, leaving 10 bases between the germline ends. In DNA, the CDR3 is TGCAGTGCTAGCCCCTATTGGGAGACCCAGTACTTC. Translating gives CSASPYWETQYF.

This clonotype was counted ten times or more. V is TRBV7-2 and J is TRBJ2-3, with TRBD2 identical over 7 bases. Trimming at V came to 7 bases and at J to 8 bases, leaving 6 bases not matched to a gene. The CDR3 spans 12 residues. CDR1 is SGHTA, CDR2 FQGNSA, per germline. The DNA for the CDR3 is TGTGCCAGCACCCGGGGGGTGGGTACGCAGTATTTT. Encoded protein: CASTRGVGTQYF.

The chain combines TRBV2 with TRBJ2-2, with D uncertain. The CDR3 runs to 15 residues. Trimming left V 4 bases short and J 4 bases short, with 13 bases between. Germline V gene lookup returns CDR1 SNHLY and CDR2 FYNNEI. The CDR3 sequence is CASSGRHDFTGELFF. In nucleotides, the CDR3 is TGTGCCAGCAGTGGGCGCCACGACTTCACCGGGGAGCTGTTTTTT.

Concerning this clonotype itself: A much larger clone differs from this one at a single base, so this may be a read error. V is TRBV6-1 and J is TRBJ2-7; no clear D gene. CDR1 is MNHNS and CDR2 is SASEGT in the germline V gene. This CDR3 has 14 residues. This chain's CDR3 is CASSYPAKTHEQHF. CDR3 DNA: TGTGCCAGCAGTTACCCGGCCAAGACGCACGAGCAGCACTTC.

This clonotype was seen only once. Its ends do not fully match the called genes, so a read error is possible. This sequence joins TRBV7-9 and TRBJ1-1; D gene uncertain. Germline CDR1 SEHNR, CDR2 FQNEAQ (reference sequence). This CDR3 is built from 15 residues. The CDR3 nucleotides read TGTGCCGGCAGCTTAGAGATCCTTAAGAACACTGAAGCTTTCTTT. Residues: CAGSLEILKNTEAFF.

The chain joins TRBV10-3 to TRBJ2-2; D possibly corresponds to TRBD2 (7 bases). V gave up 2 bases and J gave up 1 base, with 11 bases separating them. Germline CDR1 ENHRY, CDR2 SYGVKD. The CDR3 is 16 residues long. This CDR3 reads CAISERGTKNTGELFF. CDR3 in DNA: TGTGCCATCAGTGAGAGGGGGACTAAGAACACCGGGGAGCTGTTTTTT.